What follows describes a single T cell receptor (beta chain). Its antigen is still unknown. This sample is part of a study of cytomegalovirus exposure and HLA in healthy donors. For the study at large: A later analysis reported the approximately 120 validation repertoires used the same platform as the approximately 660 first-cohort repertoires.

CDR3 length: 14 amino acids. The germline gives CDR1 KGHSH, CDR2 LQKENI. Trimming cost V 3 bases and J 0 bases, with 9 bases left between them. TCRdb's table, derived via immunoSEQ multiplex PCR, lists solely in-frame clones and lacks some. Here the sample spans some 350,000 clones, about nine tenths being singletons. Study findings and constraints: In vitro confirmation showed a few CMV-associated chains to be CMV antigen specific.

The donors were part of the approximately 130-subject validation cohort, which stood apart from the roughly 700-subject first cohort. This sequence was found in a woman aged 25-40 years in good health and CMV-seropositive. The sequencing sample was made of PBMCs. The genes are TRBV18 and TRBJ2-7; D is unclear. The CDR3 DNA is TGTGCCAGCTCACCTGGAATAAGCTCCTACGAGCAGTACTTC. This gives the protein CASSPGISSYEQYF.